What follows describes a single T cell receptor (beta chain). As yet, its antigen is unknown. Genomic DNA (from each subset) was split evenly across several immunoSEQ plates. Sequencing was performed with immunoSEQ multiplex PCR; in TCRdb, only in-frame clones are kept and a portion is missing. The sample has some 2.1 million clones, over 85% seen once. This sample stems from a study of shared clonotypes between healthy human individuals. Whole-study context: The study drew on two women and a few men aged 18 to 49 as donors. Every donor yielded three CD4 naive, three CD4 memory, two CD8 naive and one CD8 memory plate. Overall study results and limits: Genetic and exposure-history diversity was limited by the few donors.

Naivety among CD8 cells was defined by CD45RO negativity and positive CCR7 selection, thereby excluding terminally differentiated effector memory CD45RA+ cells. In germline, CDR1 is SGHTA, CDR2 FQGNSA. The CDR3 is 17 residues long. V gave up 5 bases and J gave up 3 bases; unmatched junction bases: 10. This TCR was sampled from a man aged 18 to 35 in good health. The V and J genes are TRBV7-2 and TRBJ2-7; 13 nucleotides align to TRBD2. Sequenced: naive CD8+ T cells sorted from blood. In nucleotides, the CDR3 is TGTGCCAGCAGCCCTTTCTCCGGGACTAGCGGGGACTACGAGCAGTACTTC. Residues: CASSPFSGTSGDYEQYF.